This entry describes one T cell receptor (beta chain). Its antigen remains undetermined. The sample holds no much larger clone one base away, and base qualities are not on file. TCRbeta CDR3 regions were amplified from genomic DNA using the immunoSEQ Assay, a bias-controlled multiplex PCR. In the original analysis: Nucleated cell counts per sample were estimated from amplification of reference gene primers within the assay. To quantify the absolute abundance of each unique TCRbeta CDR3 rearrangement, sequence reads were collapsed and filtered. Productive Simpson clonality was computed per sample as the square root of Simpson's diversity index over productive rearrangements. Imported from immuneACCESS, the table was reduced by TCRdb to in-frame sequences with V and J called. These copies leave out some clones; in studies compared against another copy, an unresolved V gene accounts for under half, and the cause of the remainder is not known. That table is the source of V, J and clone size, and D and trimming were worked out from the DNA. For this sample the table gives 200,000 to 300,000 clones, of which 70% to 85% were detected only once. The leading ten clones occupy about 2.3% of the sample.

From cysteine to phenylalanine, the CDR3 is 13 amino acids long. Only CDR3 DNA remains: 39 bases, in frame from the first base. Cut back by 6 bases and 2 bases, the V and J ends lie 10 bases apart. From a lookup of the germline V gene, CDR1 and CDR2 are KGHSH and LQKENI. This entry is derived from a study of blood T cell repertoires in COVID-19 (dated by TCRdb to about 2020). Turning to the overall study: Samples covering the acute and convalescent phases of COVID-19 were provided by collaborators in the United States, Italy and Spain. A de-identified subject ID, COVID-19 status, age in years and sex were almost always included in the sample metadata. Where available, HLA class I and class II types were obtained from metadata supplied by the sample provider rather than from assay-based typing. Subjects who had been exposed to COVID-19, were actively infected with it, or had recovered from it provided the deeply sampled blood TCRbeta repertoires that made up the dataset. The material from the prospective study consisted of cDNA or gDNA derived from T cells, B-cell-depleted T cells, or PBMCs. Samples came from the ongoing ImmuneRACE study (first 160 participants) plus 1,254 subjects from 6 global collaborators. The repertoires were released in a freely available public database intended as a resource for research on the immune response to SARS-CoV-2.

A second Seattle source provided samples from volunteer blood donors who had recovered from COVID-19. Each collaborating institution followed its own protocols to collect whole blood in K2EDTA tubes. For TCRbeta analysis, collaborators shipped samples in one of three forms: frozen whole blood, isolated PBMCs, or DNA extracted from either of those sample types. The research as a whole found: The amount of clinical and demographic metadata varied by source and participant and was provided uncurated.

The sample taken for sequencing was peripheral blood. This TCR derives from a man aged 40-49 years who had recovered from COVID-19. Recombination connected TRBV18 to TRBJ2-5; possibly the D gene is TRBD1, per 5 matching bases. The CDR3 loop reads CASSRQFQETQYF. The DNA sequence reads TGTGCCAGCTCCCGACAGTTTCAAGAGACCCAGTACTTC. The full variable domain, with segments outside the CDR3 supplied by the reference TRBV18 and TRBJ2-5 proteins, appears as NAGVMQNPRHLVRRRGQEARLRCSPMKGHSHVYWYRQLPEEGLKFMVYLQKENIIDESGMPKERFSAEFPKEGPSILRIQQVVRGDSAAYFCASSRQFQETQYFGPGTRLLVL.